This paragraph reports one T cell receptor (beta chain). Blood was sampled at baseline, cycle 4 day 1, and cycle 7 day 1. The data were taken from a study of OX40 agonist ivuxolimab in advanced cancers. Study overall: Ivuxolimab, an agonist antibody against OX40 (CD134), was given to patients. Three individuals attained partial responses, comprising one hepatocellular carcinoma case and two cutaneous melanoma cases. Prior checkpoint blockade (anti-PD-1, anti-PD-L1 or anti-CTLA-4) was permitted; approximately 41% had it.

Sequencing used immunoSEQ multiplex PCR; TCRdb keeps in-frame clones, though not all of them. The sample contains fewer than 120,000 clones, approximately 89% of which appear only once. The receptor was isolated from an adult with an advanced solid tumor such as melanoma, head and neck, liver or kidney cancer. The sequences come from CD4+ or CD8+ T cells sorted from blood, collected in a trial of the OX40 agonist ivuxolimab.

CDR3 region: CASSESQDLPLHF. The CDR3 DNA reads TGTGCCAGCAGTGAGTCCCAGGACTTGCCCCTCCACTTT. V usage is TRBV25-1 and J usage is TRBJ1-6; D ambiguous. The germline V gene encodes CDR1 MGHDK and CDR2 SYGVNS. The CDR3 spans 13 residues. Between the trimmed V and J ends, which lost 3 bases and 13 bases, there was a span of 13 bases.